The next 26 T cell receptor beta chains were all read from a single sample in a study of lymphopenia after photon versus proton radiotherapy. Measured with immunoSEQ multiplex PCR; TCRdb has only the in-frame clones, and not every one. The table includes about 49,000 clones, about 86% detected once. The sequences come from peripheral blood, collected from a patient treated with photon-based radiotherapy. The source is a man aged 45 to 65 with gastric cancer.

The V and J genes are TRBV6-4 and TRBJ2-3; 7 positions agree with TRBD1. CDR1 and CDR2 from the germline V gene are MRHNA and SNTAGT. V lost 4 bases to trimming and J lost 2 bases; unmatched junction nucleotides: 3. CDR3 size: 14 residues. CDR3 loop: CASSVGTDTDTQYF. CDR3 DNA: TGTGCCAGCAGTGTGGGGACAGACACAGATACGCAGTATTTT.

The chain couples TRBV29-1 to TRBJ2-7; TRBD2 might be the D (7 bases). V dropped 0 bases and J dropped 1 base, with 19 bases sitting between them. Germline V gene lookup returns CDR1 SQVTM and CDR2 ANQGSEA. CDR3 size: 17 residues. This CDR3 is CSVEDRRGGVGSYEQYF. The CDR3 DNA sequence: TGCAGCGTTGAAGATCGTCGAGGGGGGGTTGGTTCCTACGAGCAGTACTTC.

The sample holds a few counts of this clone. The chain uses TRBV5-1 and TRBJ2-1, with 8 nucleotides matching TRBD2. V shed 4 bases, J shed 0 bases, and the junction held 9 bases outside the gene matches. The CDR3 has 17 residues. Germline V gene data show CDR1 as SGHRS and CDR2 as YFSETQ. This CDR3 is CASSRTSGISSYNEQFF. In DNA, the CDR3 is TGCGCCAGCAGCCGTACTAGCGGAATAAGCTCCTACAATGAGCAGTTCTTC. Complete variable domain (other parts from reference TRBV5-1 and TRBJ2-1): KAGVTQTPRYLIKTRGQQVTLSCSPISGHRSVSWYQQTPGQGLQFLFEYFSETQRNKGNFPGRFSGRQFSNSRSEMNVSTLELGDSALYLCASSRTSGISSYNEQFFGPGTRLTVL.

The V gene is TRBV4-1, the J gene TRBJ2-1; no definite D call. The length of the CDR3 is 12 residues. The V end lost 7 bases, the J end lost 6 bases, and 10 bases lay between the germline ends. CDR1 MGHRA and CDR2 YSYEKL come from the germline V gene. DNA of the CDR3: TGCGCCAGCACCCAGACGGGCAATGAGCAGTTCTTC. Translation: CASTQTGNEQFF.

J is TRBJ2-1 and V is TRBV15; a weak D match, TRBD2 (6 bases). Trimming shortened V by 1 base and J by 7 bases, and 14 bases separated the two germline ends. The CDR3 consists of 15 residues. Germline lookup yields CDR1 LNHNV and CDR2 YYDKDF (reference sequence). CDR3: CATSRGGDGDNEQFF. In DNA form, the CDR3 reads TGTGCCACCAGCAGAGGGGGGGACGGCGATAATGAGCAGTTCTTC.

V and J are TRBV6-5 and TRBJ2-1, with D tentatively TRBD1 or TRBD2 (5 bases each). In germline, CDR1 is MNHEY, CDR2 SVGAGI. Trimming pared 0 bases from V and 4 bases from J, leaving 10 bases between. The CDR3 has 15 residues. CDR3 DNA: TGTGCCAGCAGTTACTCGGGGGACGAGTACAATGAGCAGTTCTTC. It translates to CASSYSGDEYNEQFF.

The V and J genes are TRBV5-1 and TRBJ2-1; D might be TRBD2 (6 bases). This CDR3 has 14 residues. V lost 2 bases and J lost 10, with 16 bases in between. Looked up from germline, CDR1 is SGHRS and CDR2 is YFSETQ. The CDR3 spells CASSFSGEEEEQFF. In nucleotides, the CDR3 is TGCGCCAGCAGCTTCTCTGGGGAGGAAGAGGAGCAGTTCTTC.

The chain uses TRBV7-9 and TRBJ1-1; 8 nucleotides align to TRBD1. With V trimmed by 5 bases and J by 5 bases, 7 bases remained unmatched. The CDR3 length is 14 residues. Germline V CDR1 and CDR2: SEHNR, FQNEAQ (reference sequence). The CDR3 reads CASSPKTGDTEAFF. CDR3 coding DNA: TGTGCCAGCAGCCCCAAGACAGGGGATACTGAAGCTTTCTTT.

CDR3 bases: TGTGCCAGTGTACACCACCCAGACACCGGGGAGCTGTTTTTT. Its translation is CASVHHPDTGELFF. This rearrangement joins TRBV19 to TRBJ2-2; no firm D call. The CDR3 runs 14 residues. Germline V gene sequence: CDR1 LNHDA, CDR2 SQIVND (reference sequence). Trimming cost V 8 bases and J 3 bases, with 13 bases left between them.

V is TRBV7-2 and J is TRBJ2-7; TRBD2 agrees at 9 bases. V lost 1 base and J lost 4; bases outside the gene matches: 5. Looked up from germline, CDR1 is SGHTA and CDR2 is FQGNSA. This CDR3 contains 15 residues. The CDR3 reads CASSLGAGGAYEQYF. The CDR3 region has the DNA TGTGCCAGCAGCTTAGGAGCGGGAGGAGCTTACGAGCAGTACTTC. The variable domain in full, with the rest retrieved from reference TRBV7-2 and TRBJ2-7, is GAGVSQSPSNKVTEKGKDVELRCDPISGHTALYWYRQSLGQGLEFLIYFQGNSAPDKSGLPSDRFSAERTGGSVSTLTIQRTQQEDSAVYLCASSLGAGGAYEQYFGPGTRLTVT.

The CDR3: CASTLTPGQSNQPQHF. The CDR3 region has the DNA TGTGCCAGCACCCTCACGCCCGGGCAGAGCAATCAGCCCCAGCATTTT. This chain uses TRBV28 with TRBJ1-5, with D unclear. V was trimmed by 7 bases and J by 1 base, leaving 17 bases between them. The germline V gene has CDR1 MDHEN and CDR2 SYDVKM. This CDR3 is built from 16 residues.

This CDR3 reads CAISEAVSYNEQFF. CDR3 sequence (DNA): TGTGCCATCAGTGAGGCCGTGTCCTACAATGAGCAGTTCTTC. The chain couples TRBV10-3 to TRBJ2-1; D is unresolved. The CDR3 contains 14 residues. Looked up from germline, CDR1 is ENHRY and CDR2 is SYGVKD. V gave up 2 bases and J gave up 1 base, with 6 bases separating them.

The rearrangement uses TRBV9 and TRBJ2-2; 7 bases fit TRBD2. The CDR3 is 17 residues long. The V gene end was trimmed by 4 bases and the J gene end by 1 base; junction bases not matched to a gene: 10. Germline CDR1 is SGDLS and CDR2 is YYNGEE. The chain's CDR3 is CASSTSARAGNTGELFF. In DNA form, the CDR3 reads TGTGCCAGCAGCACTAGCGCCCGAGCGGGGAACACCGGGGAGCTGTTTTTT.

The chain combines TRBV19 with TRBJ2-3; 7 bases line up with TRBD1. Germline V gene sequence: CDR1 LNHDA, CDR2 SQIVND (reference sequence). There are 15 residues in the CDR3. V was clipped by 3 bases and J by 4 bases; unmatched bases: 7. The DNA of the CDR3 is TGTGCCAGTAGTATGCGCCGGCAGGGGGCAGATACGCAGTATTTT. Protein: CASSMRRQGADTQYF.

This clone was seen more than once but under ten times. V gene TRBV2 combines with J gene TRBJ1-1; D unresolved. The CDR3 totals 14 residues. Trimming pared 5 bases from V and 3 bases from J, leaving 13 bases between. Germline V lookup: CDR1 SNHLY, CDR2 FYNNEI. Here the CDR3 DNA reads TGTGCCAGCAGTAAGACCCCGTGGGACACTGAAGCTTTCTTT. Protein product: CASSKTPWDTEAFF. Full variable domain (outside the CDR3, taken from reference TRBV2 and TRBJ1-1): EPEVTQTPSHQVTQMGQEVILRCVPISNHLYFYWYRQILGQKVEFLVSFYNNEISEKSEIFDDQFSVERPDGSNFTLKIRSTKLEDSAMYFCASSKTPWDTEAFFGQGTRLTVV.

Concerning this clone itself: Other DNA sequences within the sample encode an identical CDR3. The chain joins TRBV7-2 to TRBJ2-3; the D is unclear. Germline CDR1 SGHTA, CDR2 FQGNSA. V lost 4 bases and J 1 base, leaving 9 bases between the germline ends. This CDR3 is 14 amino acids long. CDR3 sequence: CASSSGAGTDTQYF. CDR3 bases: TGTGCCAGCAGCTCCGGTGCCGGCACAGATACGCAGTATTTT.

The chain has TRBV5-6 and TRBJ2-1, with TRBD1 matching 8 bases. The germline V gene has CDR1 SGHDT and CDR2 YYEEEE. V dropped 4 bases and J dropped 4; count of bases not matched to a gene: 7. There are 15 residues in the CDR3. CDR3 protein: CASSQGAAGYNEQFF. In DNA form, the CDR3 reads TGTGCCAGCAGCCAGGGGGCGGCGGGTTACAATGAGCAGTTCTTC.

The rearrangement links TRBV5-4 to TRBJ2-1; 10 bases are a match to TRBD2. CDR1 is SGHNT and CDR2 is YYREEE in the germline V gene (reference sequence). The trim removed 3 bases at V and 2 bases at J, leaving 2 bases unmatched. The CDR3 totals 15 residues. CDR3 DNA: TGTGCCAGCAGCTCGGGACTAGCGCCCTACAATGAGCAGTTCTTC. Its protein product is CASSSGLAPYNEQFF.

The rearrangement uses TRBV30 and TRBJ2-7; possibly TRBD1 for D (6 bases). Germline V CDR1 and CDR2: GTSNPN, SVGIG (reference sequence). This CDR3 comprises 17 residues. Trimming left V 2 bases short and J 0 bases short, with 20 bases between. The CDR3 spells CAWSTPYPGQSSYEQYF. CDR3 sequence (DNA): TGTGCCTGGAGTACTCCTTATCCCGGACAGAGCTCCTACGAGCAGTACTTC.

This clone was observed once. This rearrangement joins TRBV25-1 to TRBJ2-7; maybe TRBD1 (5 bases). Germline V CDR1 and CDR2: MGHDK, SYGVNS. Between the trimmed V and J ends, which lost 2 bases and 5 bases, there was a span of 13 bases. The length of the CDR3 is 14 residues. The CDR3 bases are TGTGCCAGCAGTGAAGGACCAGGGATCCACGAGCAGTACTTC. Translation gives CASSEGPGIHEQYF.

The chain employs TRBV28 and TRBJ1-2, with D tentatively TRBD1 (6 bases). Trimming pared 6 bases from V and 0 bases from J, leaving 14 bases between. The CDR3 has 15 residues. Germline V lookup: CDR1 MDHEN, CDR2 SYDVKM. CDR3 bases: TGTGCCAGCAGGGAAATACAGGGAGCTAACTATGGCTACACCTTC. Its protein is CASREIQGANYGYTF.

This chain joins TRBV7-9 and TRBJ1-5; D is perhaps TRBD1 (6 bases). Trimming left V 5 bases short and J 7 bases short, with 18 bases between. In germline, CDR1 is SEHNR, CDR2 FQNEAQ (reference sequence). This CDR3 is built from 15 residues. The CDR3, as DNA: TGTGCCAGCAGCCTAGGGACATCCAGGGGACAGCCCCAGCATTTT. It translates to CASSLGTSRGQPQHF.

V gene TRBV6-5 combines with J gene TRBJ1-1, with D tentatively TRBD1 (5 bases). Germline CDR1 MNHEY, CDR2 SVGAGI. The CDR3 has 14 residues. V dropped 5 bases and J dropped 5 bases, with 15 bases sitting between them. Here the CDR3 reads CASSRRVGGTEAFF. CDR3 nucleotide sequence: TGTGCCAGCAGTAGGAGGGTGGGGGGGACTGAAGCTTTCTTT.

This chain links TRBV27 with TRBJ1-2; D not certain. This CDR3 is 15 amino acids long. Germline CDR1 reads MNHEY; CDR2 reads SMNVEV (reference sequence). Trimming shortened V by 5 bases and J by 5 bases, and 18 bases separated the two germline ends. CDR3 coding DNA: TGTGCCAGCAGTCCCGACGGAAAACCGACGTATGGCTACACCTTC. It is translated as CASSPDGKPTYGYTF.

V gene TRBV6-6 combines with J gene TRBJ2-7, with D perhaps TRBD1 (7 bases). This CDR3 region has 14 residues. Trimming shortened V by 6 bases and J by 1 base, and 13 bases separated the two germline ends. Germline loops: CDR1 MNHNY, CDR2 SVGAGI (reference sequence). In DNA, the CDR3 is TGTGCCAGCAGGGAGGGGACAGCGTCCTACGAGCAGTACTTC. The encoded protein is CASREGTASYEQYF.

This sequence joins TRBV11-3 and TRBJ2-7; D not resolved. The germline gives CDR1 SGHNT, CDR2 YENEEA. The ends were cut back, 5 bases at V and 0 bases at J, with 11 bases in the middle. CDR3 length equals 14 residues. CDR3 protein: CASSPARSSYEQYF. CDR3 nucleotide sequence: TGTGCCAGCAGCCCTGCTAGGAGCTCCTACGAGCAGTACTTC.